A single count supports the clone carrying this T cell receptor beta chain. The entry originates in a study of control samples from healthy donors and cancer patients. The assay was immunoSEQ multiplex PCR, and TCRdb's table has in-frame clones only and misses some. The table includes around 150,000 clones, around 94% detected once. Germline CDR1 and CDR2: LGHDT and YNNKEL (reference sequence). V lost 0 bases and J lost 0, with 9 bases in between. The CDR3 has 17 amino acids. Specimen: PBMCs. V usage is TRBV3-1 (or the pseudogene TRBV3-2) and J usage is TRBJ1-6, with unresolved D. This clonotype was sampled from a man aged 55 to 69 with colorectal cancer. CDR3 sequence: CASSQERLSSYNSPLHF. The CDR3 DNA reads TGTGCCAGCAGCCAAGAAAGACTAAGCTCCTATAATTCACCCCTCCACTTT.